This T cell receptor (beta chain) was sequenced for a study of Graves' ophthalmopathy and Graves' hyperthyroidism. With 5 bases removed from V and 0 bases from J, the gap between germline ends came to 11 bases. This CDR3 region has 13 residues. Germline-derived CDR1 and CDR2 are DFQATT and SNEGSKA (reference sequence). Study results and limitations: Blood repertoires reportedly contained most expanded thyroid clonotypes above 0.001 frequency. Forecasting of ophthalmopathy progression by the model achieved 70.59% sensitivity and 72.22% specificity.

This clonotype was recorded many times. Its antigen is unknown. RNA transcripts were the template, and TCR beta CDR3 regions were amplified from them. The authors performed first-round RT-PCR with HTBI primers and then a second-round multiplex PCR. TCRdb re-analysed the multiplex PCR reads in MiXCR, keeping a single row per CDR3 protein. Here the sample spans approximately 460,000 distinct CDR3 sequences, 14% being singletons. The specimen was blood. The TCR comes from a woman between 25 and 40 years old with Graves' ophthalmopathy. The chain is built from TRBV20-1 and TRBJ2-7; D ambiguous. The CDR3 protein is CSAVGTTSYEQYF. DNA of the CDR3: TGCAGTGCTGTCGGCACTACCTCCTACGAGCAGTACTTC.